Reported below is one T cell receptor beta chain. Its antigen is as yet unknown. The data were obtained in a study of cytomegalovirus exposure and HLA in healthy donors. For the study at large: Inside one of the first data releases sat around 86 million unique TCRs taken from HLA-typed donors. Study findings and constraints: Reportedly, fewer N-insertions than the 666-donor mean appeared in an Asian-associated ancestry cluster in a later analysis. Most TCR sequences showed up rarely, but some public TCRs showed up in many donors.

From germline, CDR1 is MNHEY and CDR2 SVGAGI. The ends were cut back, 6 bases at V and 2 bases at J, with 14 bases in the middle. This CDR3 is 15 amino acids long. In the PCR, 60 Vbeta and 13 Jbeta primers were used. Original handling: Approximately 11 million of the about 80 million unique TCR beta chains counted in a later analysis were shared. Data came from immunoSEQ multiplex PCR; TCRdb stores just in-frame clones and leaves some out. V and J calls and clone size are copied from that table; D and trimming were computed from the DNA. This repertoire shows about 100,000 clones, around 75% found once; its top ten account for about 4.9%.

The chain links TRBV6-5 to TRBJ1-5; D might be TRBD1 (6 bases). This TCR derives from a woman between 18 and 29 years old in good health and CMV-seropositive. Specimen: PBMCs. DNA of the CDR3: TGTGCCAGCAGCCGAAACAGGGACGGCAATCAGCCCCAGCATTTT. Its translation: CASSRNRDGNQPQHF.